This record concerns one T cell receptor beta chain sequence. Its matching antigen is unknown. Documented time point: patch test 1, 2 weeks after DPC sensitization. The treatment denotes: therapeutic diphenylcyclopropenone sensitization with weekly scalp DPC. Phlebotomy was performed prior to application of every patch test. TCRdb independently ran MiXCR on the RACE reads; one entry per CDR3 protein. The sample lists about 360,000 distinct CDR3 sequences, roughly 6.9% occurring once. The sample originates from a study of human T cells and chemical hapten exposure. Study conclusions and caveats: After DPC sensitization, TCRs above 1 in 1000 frequency showed no change. Positively correlated with patch test score were the counts of PT1 expanded TCRs.

Sequenced here: whole blood, sampled in connection with sensitization to the hapten diphenylcyclopropenone (DPC). The receptor's source is a woman under 30 with alopecia areata. Some clones in this sample may be carry-over from other donors' samples.

DNA for the CDR3: TGTGCCATCAGTGGACAGGGAACCGGGGAGCTGTTTTTT. Protein: CAISGQGTGELFF. This chain uses TRBV10-3 with TRBJ2-2; 7 nucleotides match TRBD1. CDR3 length: 13 residues. J was trimmed by 5 bases and V by 4 bases; bases with no gene match: 1. Germline V gives CDR1 ENHRY, CDR2 SYGVKD.